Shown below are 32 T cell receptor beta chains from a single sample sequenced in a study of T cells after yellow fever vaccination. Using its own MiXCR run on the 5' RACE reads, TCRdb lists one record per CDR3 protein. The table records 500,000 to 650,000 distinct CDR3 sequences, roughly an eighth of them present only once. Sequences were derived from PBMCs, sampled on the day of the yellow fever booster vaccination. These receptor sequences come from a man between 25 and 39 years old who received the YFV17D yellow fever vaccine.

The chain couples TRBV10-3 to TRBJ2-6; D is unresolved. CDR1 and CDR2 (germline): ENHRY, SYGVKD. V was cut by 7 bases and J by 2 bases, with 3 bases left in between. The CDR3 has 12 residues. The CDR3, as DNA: TGTGCCATCAATGCTGGGGCCAACGTCCTGACTTTC. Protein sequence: CAINAGANVLTF.

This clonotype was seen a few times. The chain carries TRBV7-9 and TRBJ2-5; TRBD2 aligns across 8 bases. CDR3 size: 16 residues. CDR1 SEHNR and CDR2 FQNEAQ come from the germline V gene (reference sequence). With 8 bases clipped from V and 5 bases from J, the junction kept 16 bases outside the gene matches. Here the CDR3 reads CASRPGERELVETQYF. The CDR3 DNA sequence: TGTGCCAGCCGCCCCGGTGAGCGGGAGCTTGTTGAGACCCAGTACTTC.

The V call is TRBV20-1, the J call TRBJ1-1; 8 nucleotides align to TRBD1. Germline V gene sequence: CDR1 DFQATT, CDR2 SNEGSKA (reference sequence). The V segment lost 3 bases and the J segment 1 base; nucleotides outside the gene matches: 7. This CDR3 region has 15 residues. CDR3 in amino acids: CSASAGGAGNTEAFF. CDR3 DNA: TGCAGTGCTAGCGCAGGGGGCGCGGGGAACACTGAAGCTTTCTTT.

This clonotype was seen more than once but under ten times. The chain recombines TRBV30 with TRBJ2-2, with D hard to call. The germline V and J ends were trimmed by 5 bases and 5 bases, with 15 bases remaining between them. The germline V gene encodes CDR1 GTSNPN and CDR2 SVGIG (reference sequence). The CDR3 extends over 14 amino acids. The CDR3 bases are TGTGCCTGGGTGTCAACCATCCTGACCGGGGAGCTGTTTTTT. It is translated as CAWVSTILTGELFF.

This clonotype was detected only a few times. CDR3 DNA: TGCGCCAGCAGCTACGGGACAGATTACTATGGCTACACCTTC. Translating it yields CASSYGTDYYGYTF. This rearrangement joins TRBV5-1 to TRBJ1-2; 7 bases match TRBD1. The CDR3 runs 14 residues. Germline-derived CDR1 and CDR2 are SGHRS and YFSETQ. J was trimmed by 3 bases and V by 3 bases; bases with no gene match: 5.

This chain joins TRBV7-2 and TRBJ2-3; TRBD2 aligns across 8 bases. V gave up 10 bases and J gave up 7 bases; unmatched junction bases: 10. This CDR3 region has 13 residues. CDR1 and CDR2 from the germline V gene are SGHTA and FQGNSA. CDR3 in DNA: TGTGCCACCGGAGGGCGGGAGGTGAATACGCAGTATTTT. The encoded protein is CATGGREVNTQYF.

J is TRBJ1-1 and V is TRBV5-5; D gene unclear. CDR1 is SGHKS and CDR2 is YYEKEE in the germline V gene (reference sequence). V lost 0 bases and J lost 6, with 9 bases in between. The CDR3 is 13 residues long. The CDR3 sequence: CASSLGPGAEAFF. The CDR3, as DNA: TGTGCCAGCAGCTTGGGTCCCGGCGCTGAAGCTTTCTTT.

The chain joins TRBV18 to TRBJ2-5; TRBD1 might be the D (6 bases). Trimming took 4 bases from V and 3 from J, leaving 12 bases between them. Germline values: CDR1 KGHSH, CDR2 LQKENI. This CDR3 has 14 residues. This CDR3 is CASSLWAGEETQYF. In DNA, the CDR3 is TGTGCCAGCTCACTCTGGGCAGGGGAAGAGACCCAGTACTTC.

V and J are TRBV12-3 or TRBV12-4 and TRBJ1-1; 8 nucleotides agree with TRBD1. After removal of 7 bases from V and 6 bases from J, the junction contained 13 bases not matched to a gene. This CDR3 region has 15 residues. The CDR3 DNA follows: TGTGCCAGCAACAATGGACAGGGTGGAATTTCTGAAGCTTTCTTT. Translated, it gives CASNNGQGGISEAFF.

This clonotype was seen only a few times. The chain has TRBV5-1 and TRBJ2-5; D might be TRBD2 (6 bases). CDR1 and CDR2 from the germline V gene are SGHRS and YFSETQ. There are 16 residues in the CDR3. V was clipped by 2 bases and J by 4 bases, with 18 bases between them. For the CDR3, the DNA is TGCGCCAGCAGCTTTAATTCCGGGAGCGCGTTAGAGACCCAGTACTTC. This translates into CASSFNSGSALETQYF.

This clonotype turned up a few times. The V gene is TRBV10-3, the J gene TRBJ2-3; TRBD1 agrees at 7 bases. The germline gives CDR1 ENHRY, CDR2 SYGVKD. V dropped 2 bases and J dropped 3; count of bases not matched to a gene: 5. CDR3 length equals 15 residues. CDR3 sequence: CAISERQGETDTQYF. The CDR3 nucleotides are TGTGCCATCAGTGAGCGGCAGGGGGAGACAGATACGCAGTATTTT.

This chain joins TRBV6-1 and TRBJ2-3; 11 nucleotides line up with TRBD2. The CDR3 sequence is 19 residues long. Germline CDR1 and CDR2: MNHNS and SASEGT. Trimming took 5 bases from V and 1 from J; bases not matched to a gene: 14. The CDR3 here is CASSTGLADLARGTDTQYF. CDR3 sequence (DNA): TGTGCCAGCAGTACGGGACTAGCGGACTTAGCGCGGGGCACAGATACGCAGTATTTT.

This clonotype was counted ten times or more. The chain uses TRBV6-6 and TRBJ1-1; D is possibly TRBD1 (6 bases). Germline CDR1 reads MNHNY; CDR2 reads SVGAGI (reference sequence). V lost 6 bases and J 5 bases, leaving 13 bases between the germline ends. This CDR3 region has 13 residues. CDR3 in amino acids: CASRRTARTEAFF. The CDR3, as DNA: TGTGCCAGCAGACGGACAGCAAGGACTGAAGCTTTCTTT.

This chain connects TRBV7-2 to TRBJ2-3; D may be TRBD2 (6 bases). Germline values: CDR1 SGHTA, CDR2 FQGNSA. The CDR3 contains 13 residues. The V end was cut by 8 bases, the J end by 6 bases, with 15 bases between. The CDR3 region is CASSGTSMDTQYF. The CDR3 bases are TGTGCCAGCTCCGGGACTTCTATGGATACGCAGTATTTT.

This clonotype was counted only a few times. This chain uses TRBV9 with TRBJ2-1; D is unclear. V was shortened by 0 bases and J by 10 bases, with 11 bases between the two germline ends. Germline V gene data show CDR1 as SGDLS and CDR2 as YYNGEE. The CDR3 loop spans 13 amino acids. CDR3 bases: TGTGCCAGCAGCGTAGTTGGATCTGTCGAGCAGTTCTTC. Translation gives CASSVVGSVEQFF.

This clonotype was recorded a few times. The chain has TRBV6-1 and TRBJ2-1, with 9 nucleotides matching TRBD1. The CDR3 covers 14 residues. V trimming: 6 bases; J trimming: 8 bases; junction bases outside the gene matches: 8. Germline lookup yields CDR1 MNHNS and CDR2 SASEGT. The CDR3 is CASSLGQGKDEQFF. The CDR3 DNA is TGTGCCAGCAGCCTGGGACAGGGTAAGGATGAGCAGTTCTTC.

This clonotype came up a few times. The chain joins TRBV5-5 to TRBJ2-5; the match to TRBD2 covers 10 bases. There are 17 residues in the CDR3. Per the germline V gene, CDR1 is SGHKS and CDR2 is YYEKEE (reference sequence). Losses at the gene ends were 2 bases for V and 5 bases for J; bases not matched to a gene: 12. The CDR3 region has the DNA TGTGCCAGCAGCTTTATGGGTCTAGCGGGAGAGGGGGAGACCCAGTACTTC. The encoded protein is CASSFMGLAGEGETQYF.

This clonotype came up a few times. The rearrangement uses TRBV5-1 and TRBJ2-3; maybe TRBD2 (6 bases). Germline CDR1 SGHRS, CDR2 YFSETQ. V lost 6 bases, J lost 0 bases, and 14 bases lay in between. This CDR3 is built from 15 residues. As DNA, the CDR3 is TGCGCCAGCAACCTTAGCGGTAGAAGCACAGATACGCAGTATTTT. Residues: CASNLSGRSTDTQYF.

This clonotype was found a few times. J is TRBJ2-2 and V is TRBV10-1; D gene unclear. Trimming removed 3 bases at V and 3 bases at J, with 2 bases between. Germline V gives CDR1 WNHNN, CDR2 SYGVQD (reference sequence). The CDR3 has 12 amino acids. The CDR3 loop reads CASSDYTGELFF. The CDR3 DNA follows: TGCGCCAGCAGTGATTACACCGGGGAGCTGTTTTTT.

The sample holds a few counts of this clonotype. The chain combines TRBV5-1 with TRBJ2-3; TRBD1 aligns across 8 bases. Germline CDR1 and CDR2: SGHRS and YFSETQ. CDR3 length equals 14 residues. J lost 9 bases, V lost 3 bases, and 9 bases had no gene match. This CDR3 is CASSSYEGTGTQYF. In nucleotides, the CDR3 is TGCGCCAGCAGCTCCTACGAGGGGACAGGAACGCAGTATTTT.

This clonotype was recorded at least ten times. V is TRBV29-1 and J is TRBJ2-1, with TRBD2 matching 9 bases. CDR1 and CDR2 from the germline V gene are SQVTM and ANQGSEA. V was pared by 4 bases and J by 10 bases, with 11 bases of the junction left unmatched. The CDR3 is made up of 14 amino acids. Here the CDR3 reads CSVARLAGVSEQFF. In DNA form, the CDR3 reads TGCAGCGTTGCGAGATTAGCGGGAGTAAGCGAGCAGTTCTTC.

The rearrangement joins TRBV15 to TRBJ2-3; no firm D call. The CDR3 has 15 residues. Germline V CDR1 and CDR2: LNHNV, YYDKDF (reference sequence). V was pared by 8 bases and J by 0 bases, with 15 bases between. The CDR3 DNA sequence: TGTGCCACCGCGGTTGCTAGGCTAAGCACAGATACGCAGTATTTT. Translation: CATAVARLSTDTQYF.

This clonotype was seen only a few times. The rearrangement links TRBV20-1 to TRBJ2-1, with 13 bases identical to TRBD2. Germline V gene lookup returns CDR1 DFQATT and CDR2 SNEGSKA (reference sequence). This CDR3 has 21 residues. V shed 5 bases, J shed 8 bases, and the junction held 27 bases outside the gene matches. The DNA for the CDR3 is TGCAGTGCTCCAGGACTAGCGGGGGCCCGTTCGGGCATACGAATGGGCGATGAGCAGTTCTTC. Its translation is CSAPGLAGARSGIRMGDEQFF.

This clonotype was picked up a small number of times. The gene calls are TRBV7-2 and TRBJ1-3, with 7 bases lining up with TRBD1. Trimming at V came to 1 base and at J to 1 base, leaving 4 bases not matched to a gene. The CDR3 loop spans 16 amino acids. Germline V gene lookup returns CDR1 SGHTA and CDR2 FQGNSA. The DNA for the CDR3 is TGTGCCAGCAGCTTAGGACAGGGAAGGTCTGGAAACACCATATATTTT. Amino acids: CASSLGQGRSGNTIYF.

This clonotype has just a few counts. The CDR3 bases are TGTGCCAGCAGCTCACGCGGGACTCCCCGGGCCTCACCCCTCCACTTT. Encoded protein: CASSSRGTPRASPLHF. This sequence joins TRBV7-9 and TRBJ1-6, with D possibly being TRBD1 (5 bases). Germline-derived CDR1 and CDR2 are SEHNR and FQNEAQ (reference sequence). The CDR3 loop spans 16 amino acids. With 4 bases removed from V and 10 bases from J, the gap between germline ends came to 20 bases.

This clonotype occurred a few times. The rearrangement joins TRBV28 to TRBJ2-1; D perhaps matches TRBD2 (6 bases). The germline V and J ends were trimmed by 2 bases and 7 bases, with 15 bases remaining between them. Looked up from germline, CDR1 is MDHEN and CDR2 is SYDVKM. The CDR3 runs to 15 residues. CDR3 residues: CASSLPRTIPNEQFF. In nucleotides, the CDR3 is TGTGCCAGCAGTTTACCCCGGACTATTCCTAATGAGCAGTTCTTC.

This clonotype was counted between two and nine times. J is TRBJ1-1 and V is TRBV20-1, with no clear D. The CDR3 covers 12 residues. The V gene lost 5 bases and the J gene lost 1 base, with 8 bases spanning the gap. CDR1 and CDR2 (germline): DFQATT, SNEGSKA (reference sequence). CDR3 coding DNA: TGCAGTGCTCTAGGAGGGAACACTGAAGCTTTCTTT. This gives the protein CSALGGNTEAFF.

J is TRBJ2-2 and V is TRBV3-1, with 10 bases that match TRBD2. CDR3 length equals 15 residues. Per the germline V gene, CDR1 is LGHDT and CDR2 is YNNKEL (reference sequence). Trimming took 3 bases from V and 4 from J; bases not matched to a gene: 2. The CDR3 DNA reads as TGTGCCAGCAGCCATAGCGGGAGGCCCACCGGGGAGCTGTTTTTT. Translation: CASSHSGRPTGELFF.

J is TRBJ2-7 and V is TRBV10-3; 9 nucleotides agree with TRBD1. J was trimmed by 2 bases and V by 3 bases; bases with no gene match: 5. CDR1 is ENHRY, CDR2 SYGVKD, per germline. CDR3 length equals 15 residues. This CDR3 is CAISEGGTGTYEQYF. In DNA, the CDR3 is TGTGCCATCAGTGAAGGTGGGACAGGGACCTACGAGCAGTACTTC.

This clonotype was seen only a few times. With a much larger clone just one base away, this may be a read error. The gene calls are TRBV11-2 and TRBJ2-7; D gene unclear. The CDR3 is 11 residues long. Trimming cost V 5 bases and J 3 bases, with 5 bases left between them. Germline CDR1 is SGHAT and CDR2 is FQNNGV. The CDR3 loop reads CASSDNYEQYF. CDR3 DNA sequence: TGTGCCAGCAGCGACAACTACGAGCAGTACTTC.

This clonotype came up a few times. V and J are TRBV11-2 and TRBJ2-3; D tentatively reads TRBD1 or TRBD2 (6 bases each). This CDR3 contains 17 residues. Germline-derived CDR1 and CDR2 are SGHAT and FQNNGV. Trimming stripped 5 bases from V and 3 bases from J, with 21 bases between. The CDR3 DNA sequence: TGTGCCAGCAGCCCGCGCCCCTGGGGGGCAGTAACAGATACGCAGTATTTT. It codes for CASSPRPWGAVTDTQYF. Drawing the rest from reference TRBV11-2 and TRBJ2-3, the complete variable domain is EAGVAQSPRYKIIEKRQSVAFWCNPISGHATLYWYQQILGQGPKLLIQFQNNGVVDDSQLPKDRFSAERLKGVDSTLKIQPAKLEDSAVYLCASSPRPWGAVTDTQYFGPGTRLTVL.

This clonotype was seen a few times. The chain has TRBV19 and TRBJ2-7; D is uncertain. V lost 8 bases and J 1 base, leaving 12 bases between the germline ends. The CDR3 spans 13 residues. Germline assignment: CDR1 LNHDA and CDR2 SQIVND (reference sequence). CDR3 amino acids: CASSGHLSYEQYF. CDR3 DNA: TGTGCCAGTTCAGGCCATCTTTCCTACGAGCAGTACTTC.